This T cell receptor (beta chain) was recorded in a study of blood T cell repertoires in COVID-19. Study background: T cells, B-cell-depleted T cells, or PBMCs supplied cDNA or gDNA.

Germline V gives CDR1 MNHEY, CDR2 SVGAGI. This CDR3 region has 15 residues. V dropped 6 bases and J dropped 9; count of bases not matched to a gene: 11. Participants were aged about 18 to 100 years, lived in some 23 US areas, and enrolled virtually. Authors' analysis steps: Using reference gene primer amplification, nucleated cell counts were estimated. Using immunoSEQ multiplex PCR, the repertoire was profiled, and TCRdb retains in-frame clones only, with some absent. That table is the source of V, J and clone size, and D and trimming were worked out from the DNA. In the table there are some 300,000 clones, around 90% of which are singletons.

The clonotype was recovered from a woman in her fifties or sixties in a cohort exposed to, infected with or recovered from COVID-19 (not recorded which). V and J are TRBV6-5 and TRBJ1-6, with TRBD1 matching over 7 bases. The sequencing input was PBMCs or T cells enriched from blood (not recorded which). Here the CDR3 reads CASRSPTGVSSPLHF. The DNA of the CDR3 is TGTGCCAGCAGAAGCCCAACAGGGGTTAGTTCACCCCTCCACTTT.